A single sample is the source of the 9 T cell receptor beta chains below, sequenced in a study of T cell responses to AZD1222 COVID-19 vaccine (dated by TCRdb to the early 2020s). Taken with the paper, the label for time point translates to: about 28 days (+/-7) after the second vaccine dose. Library method: the immunoSEQ multiplex PCR assay. TCRdb retrieved this table from immuneACCESS and kept in-frame rearrangements only. Not all clones are present; in checked studies, unresolved V genes account for under half, and no reason is known for the remainder. In all, the sample holds some 180,000 clones, and approximately 90% of those were seen once. Clones ranked in the top ten supply 0.85% to 1.1% of the sample. Here the sequenced sample was peripheral blood, taken 28 days after the second AZD1222 dose. The receptors here all came from an adult who received the AZD1222 COVID-19 vaccine.

This clone showed up just once. This chain connects TRBV5-1 to TRBJ1-6, with a tentative D call TRBD1 (5 bases). V was cut by 0 bases and J by 3 bases, with 10 bases left in between. Germline loops: CDR1 SGHRS, CDR2 YFSETQ. This CDR3 is built from 16 residues. CDR3 sequence reads: CASSLDMGVYNSPLHF. The CDR3 region has the DNA TGCGCCAGCAGCTTGGATATGGGGGTCTATAATTCACCCCTCCACTTT.

The V and J genes are TRBV21-1 and TRBJ1-3. TRBV21-1 is a recognized pseudogene. The CDR3 loop spans 12 amino acids. The CDR3 nucleotides read TGTGCCAGCAGCAGAGCCGGGCCTTCCATATATTTT. Protein sequence: CASSRAGPSIYF.

V gene TRBV2 combines with J gene TRBJ2-2; D uncertain. V lost 8 bases and J 1 base, leaving 5 bases between the germline ends. CDR1 and CDR2 (germline): SNHLY, FYNNEI. The CDR3 covers 12 residues. The CDR3 region is CASHRNTGELFF. In DNA form, the CDR3 reads TGTGCCAGCCACAGGAACACCGGGGAGCTGTTTTTT.

The CDR3 loop is CASSRTGTNYEQYF. The CDR3 nucleotides read TGTGCCAGTAGCCGGACAGGGACAAACTACGAGCAGTACTTC. The chain carries TRBV19 and TRBJ2-7; 8 bases agree with TRBD1. Germline V CDR1 and CDR2: LNHDA, SQIVND (reference sequence). Trimming at V came to 6 bases and at J to 3 bases, leaving 7 bases not matched to a gene. The CDR3 extends over 14 amino acids. Filled out from reference TRBV19 and TRBJ2-7, the complete variable domain reads DGGITQSPKYLFRKEGQNVTLSCEQNLNHDAMYWYRQDPGQGLRLIYYSQIVNDFQKGDIAEGYSVSREKKESFPLTVTSAQKNPTAFYLCASSRTGTNYEQYFGPGTRLTVT.

The genes are TRBV7-2 and TRBJ1-2; D not resolved. V was trimmed by 8 bases and J by 3 bases, leaving 19 bases between them. The CDR3 has 15 residues. Germline V lookup: CDR1 SGHTA, CDR2 FQGNSA. CDR3 protein: CASAGGGSIYYGYTF. CDR3 coding DNA: TGTGCCAGCGCGGGTGGCGGGTCCATTTACTATGGCTACACCTTC.

The V call is TRBV10-1, the J call TRBJ2-3, with D unclear. Germline CDR1 is WNHNN and CDR2 is SYGVQD (reference sequence). This CDR3 has 12 residues. The V and J ends lost 0 bases and 7 bases respectively, with 5 bases between them. CDR3 in DNA: TGCGCCAGCAGTGAGTCAGGCTATACGCAGTATTTT. This sequence encodes CASSESGYTQYF.

This chain uses TRBV10-2 with TRBJ2-3; perhaps TRBD1 as D (5 bases). The CDR3 is 14 amino acids. Trimming stripped 11 bases from V and 1 base from J, with 16 bases between. Germline CDR1 reads WSHSY; CDR2 reads SAAADI. The CDR3 loop reads CAALDGRGTDTQYF. In DNA, the CDR3 is TGCGCCGCATTGGATGGCAGGGGCACAGATACGCAGTATTTT.

The gene calls are TRBV29-1 and TRBJ2-3; 11 bases match TRBD1. The V gene's germline CDR1 is SQVTM and CDR2 ANQGSEA. J lost 5 bases, V lost 5 bases, and 3 bases had no gene match. The CDR3 loop spans 13 amino acids. DNA for the CDR3: TGCAGCGTTAAGGGACAGGGGGGAGATACGCAGTATTTT. Translation gives CSVKGQGGDTQYF.

The rearrangement uses TRBV5-6 and TRBJ1-2, with TRBD1 matching 10 bases. This CDR3 is built from 13 residues. V shed 6 bases, J shed 8 bases, and the junction held 7 bases outside the gene matches. Germline assignment: CDR1 SGHDT and CDR2 YYEEEE. The CDR3 is CASTRDRGSGYTF. The CDR3 DNA reads as TGTGCCAGCACCCGGGACAGGGGATCGGGCTACACCTTC. The full variable domain, completed using reference TRBV5-6 and TRBJ1-2, is DAGVTQSPTHLIKTRGQQVTLRCSPKSGHDTVSWYQQALGQGPQFIFQYYEEEERQRGNFPDRFSGHQFPNYSSELNVNALLLGDSALYLCASTRDRGSGYTFGSGTRLTVV.